Sequencing of this TCR beta chain was carried out in a study of blood T cell repertoires in COVID-19. Overall study: Some COVID-19 samples were acute and others convalescent; all came from the United States, Italy and Spain. T cells, B-cell-depleted T cells, or PBMCs supplied cDNA or gDNA.

Data came from immunoSEQ multiplex PCR; TCRdb stores just in-frame clones and leaves some out. The table includes approximately 100,000 clones, about 82% detected once. Followed longitudinally, the Seattle patients had been enrolled during active infection. With V trimmed by 6 bases and J by 0 bases, 5 bases remained unmatched. This CDR3 has 15 amino acids. Per the germline V gene, CDR1 is LNHDA and CDR2 is SQIVND (reference sequence). Material for sequencing was peripheral blood. The clonotype originates from an elderly man with COVID-19, enrolled during active disease. This chain uses TRBV19 with TRBJ1-1, with 9 nucleotides matching TRBD1. The CDR3 sequence: CASSSGQGMNTEAFF. CDR3 coding DNA: TGTGCCAGTAGCTCGGGACAGGGAATGAACACTGAAGCTTTCTTT.